One sample yielded the 16 T cell receptor beta chains listed below, sequenced in a study of blood T cell repertoires in COVID-19. Using immunoSEQ multiplex PCR, the repertoire was profiled, and TCRdb retains in-frame clones only, with some absent. Found here are 490,000 or so clones, 75% to 90% of them singletons; the top ten hold 8% to 9.5%. The sample consisted of PBMCs or T cells enriched from blood (not recorded which). Receptor source: an older woman who had recovered from COVID-19.

Turning to this clone: Additional DNA sequences in this sample encode the identical CDR3. The V and J genes are TRBV5-1 and TRBJ1-1; D is possibly TRBD1 (5 bases). Per the germline V gene, CDR1 is SGHRS and CDR2 is YFSETQ. The CDR3 length is 14 residues. The ends were cut back, 0 bases at V and 3 bases at J, with 9 bases in the middle. CDR3 sequence reads: CASSLVPGDTEAFF. In DNA form, the CDR3 reads TGCGCCAGCAGCTTGGTCCCGGGGGACACTGAAGCTTTCTTT.

This rearrangement joins TRBV2 to TRBJ2-1; D uncertain. This CDR3 region has 12 residues. Trimming stripped 4 bases from V and 5 bases from J, with 6 bases between. The germline V gene encodes CDR1 SNHLY and CDR2 FYNNEI. For the CDR3, the DNA is TGTGCCAGCAGTGGAGCTAACAATGAGCAGTTCTTC. Translation: CASSGANNEQFF.

V gene TRBV7-8 combines with J gene TRBJ1-5; 7 bases are a match to TRBD1. This CDR3 spans 16 amino acids. Losses at the gene ends were 0 bases for V and 4 bases for J; bases not matched to a gene: 6. Looked up from germline, CDR1 is SGHVS and CDR2 is FQNEAQ. CDR3 in amino acids: CASSLARTGLNQPQHF. The CDR3 nucleotides read TGTGCCAGCAGCTTAGCGAGGACAGGCCTTAATCAGCCCCAGCATTTT.

In this sample, this clone turned up once. CDR3 nucleotide sequence: TGTGCCAGCTGGAGGGGGGGTTCCTACGAGCAGTACTTC. Its protein is CASWRGGSYEQYF. The genes are TRBV6-5 and TRBJ2-7; D possibly corresponds to TRBD2 (7 bases). The CDR3 contains 13 residues. V shed 8 bases and J shed 1 base, with 12 bases lying between them. Germline CDR1 MNHEY, CDR2 SVGAGI.

The J gene is TRBJ1-1, the V gene TRBV18, with 7 bases lining up with TRBD1. Unmatched junction bases numbered 3, after V lost 1 base and J lost 4 bases. CDR1 and CDR2 from the germline V gene are KGHSH and LQKENI. This CDR3 region has 14 residues. The CDR3, as DNA: TGTGCCAGCTCACCACAGGGGGCGGGCACTGAAGCTTTCTTT. It specifies CASSPQGAGTEAFF.

V gene TRBV7-8 combines with J gene TRBJ2-7, with 9 bases that match TRBD1. Germline trimming cut 5 bases from V and 3 bases from J; bases unmatched to any gene: 8. Germline-derived CDR1 and CDR2 are SGHVS and FQNEAQ. This CDR3 is 15 amino acids long. CDR3 in amino acids: CASSAGTGTHYEQYF. DNA of the CDR3: TGTGCCAGCAGCGCCGGGACAGGGACCCACTACGAGCAGTACTTC.

This clone was detected a few times. The chain links TRBV19 to TRBJ1-2, with TRBD1 identical over 8 bases. In germline, CDR1 is LNHDA, CDR2 SQIVND (reference sequence). This CDR3 is built from 13 residues. After removal of 7 bases from V and 3 bases from J, the junction contained 4 bases not matched to a gene. CDR3 nucleotide sequence: TGTGCCAGTACTAACAGGGGGGACTATGGCTACACCTTC. It translates to CASTNRGDYGYTF. The variable domain in full, completed from reference TRBV19 and TRBJ1-2, reads DGGITQSPKYLFRKEGQNVTLSCEQNLNHDAMYWYRQDPGQGLRLIYYSQIVNDFQKGDIAEGYSVSREKKESFPLTVTSAQKNPTAFYLCASTNRGDYGYTFGSGTRLTVV.

This chain uses TRBV5-5 with TRBJ2-7; 9 nucleotides agree with TRBD1. The CDR3 loop spans 16 amino acids. Germline loops: CDR1 SGHKS, CDR2 YYEKEE (reference sequence). Trimming cost V 4 bases and J 3 bases; bases outside gene matches: 11. In DNA, the CDR3 is TGTGCCAGCAGCCTTGCCCGGGACAGGGTTGACTACGAGCAGTACTTC. Translating gives CASSLARDRVDYEQYF.

This chain uses TRBV5-1 with TRBJ1-1; 9 bases are shared with TRBD1. Germline V CDR1 and CDR2: SGHRS, YFSETQ. CDR3 length equals 15 residues. V lost 1 base, J lost 13 bases, and 14 bases stayed unmatched. The CDR3 region is CASSLPPGQGMESFF. In nucleotides, the CDR3 is TGCGCCAGCAGCTTGCCACCGGGACAGGGAATGGAAAGTTTCTTT.

V usage is TRBV6-6 and J usage is TRBJ2-2, with 10 bases aligning to TRBD1. V dropped 4 bases and J dropped 4; count of bases not matched to a gene: 3. CDR1 is MNHNY and CDR2 is SVGAGI in the germline V gene (reference sequence). CDR3 length equals 15 residues. The CDR3 DNA reads TGTGCCAGCAGTTCGACAGGGGGCCTCACCGGGGAGCTGTTTTTT. It translates to CASSSTGGLTGELFF.

This clone was counted a few times. The chain links TRBV19 to TRBJ1-1; tentatively, D is TRBD1 (5 bases). Trimming took 7 bases from V and 2 from J, leaving 11 bases between them. CDR1 is LNHDA, CDR2 SQIVND, per germline (reference sequence). This CDR3 comprises 13 residues. The CDR3 DNA follows: TGTGCCAGTATCAGGGAAATTAACACTGAAGCTTTCTTT. Translated: CASIREINTEAFF.

The chain has TRBV6-4 and TRBJ2-1; 10 bases line up with TRBD2. V lost 5 bases, J lost 9 bases, and 7 bases stayed unmatched. CDR1 and CDR2 from the germline V gene are MRHNA and SNTAGT. CDR3 length equals 14 residues. CDR3 in amino acids: CASSTGTSDREQFF. CDR3 in DNA: TGTGCCAGCAGTACCGGGACTAGCGACCGTGAGCAGTTCTTC.

The rearrangement uses TRBV14 and TRBJ1-5; D might be TRBD1 (5 bases). Germline V gene sequence: CDR1 SGHDN, CDR2 FVKESK. V was cut by 2 bases and J by 6 bases, with 14 bases left in between. This CDR3 has 15 residues. This chain's CDR3 is CASSQSGLSTQPQHF. DNA for the CDR3: TGTGCCAGCAGCCAATCAGGGTTGTCCACTCAGCCCCAGCATTTT.

V usage is TRBV4-2 and J usage is TRBJ1-2; a weak D match, TRBD1 (5 bases). This CDR3 is 15 amino acids long. Trimming left V 0 bases short and J 8 bases short, with 16 bases between. Per germline, CDR1 LGHNA and CDR2 YNFKEQ. CDR3 amino acids: CASSQDRRAGLGYTF. The DNA of the CDR3 is TGTGCCAGCAGCCAAGATAGAAGGGCAGGGCTCGGCTACACCTTC.

The genes are TRBV7-2 and TRBJ2-3; 11 bases fit TRBD2. The germline V gene encodes CDR1 SGHTA and CDR2 FQGNSA. Trimming at V came to 3 bases and at J to 3 bases, leaving 2 bases not matched to a gene. This CDR3 has 15 amino acids. In nucleotides, the CDR3 is TGTGCCAGCAGCTTTAGCGGGGGGGCAACAGATACGCAGTATTTT. Amino acid sequence: CASSFSGGATDTQYF.

The V gene is TRBV28, the J gene TRBJ1-1; TRBD1 aligns across 8 bases. The CDR3 has 16 residues. J gave up 5 bases and V 5 bases, and 13 bases lay outside the gene matches. From germline, CDR1 is MDHEN and CDR2 SYDVKM. The CDR3 nucleotides are TGTGCCAGCAGTCTAGGTGGTGGACAGGGAAAAACTGAAGCTTTCTTT. It specifies CASSLGGGQGKTEAFF.